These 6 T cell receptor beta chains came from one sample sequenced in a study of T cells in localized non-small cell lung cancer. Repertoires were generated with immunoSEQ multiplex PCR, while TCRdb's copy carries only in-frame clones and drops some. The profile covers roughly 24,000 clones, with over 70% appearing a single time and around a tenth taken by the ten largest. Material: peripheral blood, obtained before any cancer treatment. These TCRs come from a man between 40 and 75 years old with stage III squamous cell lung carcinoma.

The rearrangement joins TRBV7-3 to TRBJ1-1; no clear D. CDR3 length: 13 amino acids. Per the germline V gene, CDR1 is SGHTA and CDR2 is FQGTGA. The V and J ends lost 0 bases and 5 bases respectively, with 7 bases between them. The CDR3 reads CASSLTPRTEAFF. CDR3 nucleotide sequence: TGTGCCAGCAGCTTAACCCCGAGGACTGAAGCTTTCTTT.

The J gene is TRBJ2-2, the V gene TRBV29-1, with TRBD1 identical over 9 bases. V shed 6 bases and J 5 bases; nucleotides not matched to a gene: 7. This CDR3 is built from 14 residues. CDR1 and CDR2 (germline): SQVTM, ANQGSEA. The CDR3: CSVWTGVGTGELFF. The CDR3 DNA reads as TGCAGCGTGTGGACAGGGGTCGGGACCGGGGAGCTGTTTTTT.

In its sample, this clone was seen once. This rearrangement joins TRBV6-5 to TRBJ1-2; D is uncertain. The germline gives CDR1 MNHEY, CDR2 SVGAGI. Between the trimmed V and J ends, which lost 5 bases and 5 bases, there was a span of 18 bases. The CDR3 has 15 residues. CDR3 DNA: TGTGCCAGCAGTGGCTTGGGTAGGAGACATTATGGCTACACCTTC. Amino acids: CASSGLGRRHYGYTF.

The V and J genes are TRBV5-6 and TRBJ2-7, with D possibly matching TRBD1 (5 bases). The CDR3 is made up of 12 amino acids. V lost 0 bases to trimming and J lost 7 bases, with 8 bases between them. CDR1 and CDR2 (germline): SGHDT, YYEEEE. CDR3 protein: CASSLGPGEQYV. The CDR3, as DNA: TGTGCCAGCAGCTTGGGGCCAGGGGAGCAGTACGTC.

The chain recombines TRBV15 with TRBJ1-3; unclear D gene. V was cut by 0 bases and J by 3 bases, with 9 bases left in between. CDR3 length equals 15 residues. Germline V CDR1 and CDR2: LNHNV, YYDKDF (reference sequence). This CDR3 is CATSRDTLFGNTIYF. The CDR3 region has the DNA TGTGCCACCAGCAGAGATACGCTGTTTGGAAACACCATATATTTT. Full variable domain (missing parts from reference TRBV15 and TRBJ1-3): DAMVIQNPRYQVTQFGKPVTLSCSQTLNHNVMYWYQQKSSQAPKLLFHYYDKDFNNEADTPDNFQSRRPNTSFCFLDIRSPGLGDTAMYLCATSRDTLFGNTIYFGEGSWLTVV.

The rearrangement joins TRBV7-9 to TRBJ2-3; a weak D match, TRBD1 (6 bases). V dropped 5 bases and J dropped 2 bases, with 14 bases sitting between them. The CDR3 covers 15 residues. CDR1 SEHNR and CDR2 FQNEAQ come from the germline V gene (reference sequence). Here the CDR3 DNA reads TGTGCCAGCAGCCCGGGGCAGGGGAACACAGATACGCAGTATTTT. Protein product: CASSPGQGNTDTQYF.